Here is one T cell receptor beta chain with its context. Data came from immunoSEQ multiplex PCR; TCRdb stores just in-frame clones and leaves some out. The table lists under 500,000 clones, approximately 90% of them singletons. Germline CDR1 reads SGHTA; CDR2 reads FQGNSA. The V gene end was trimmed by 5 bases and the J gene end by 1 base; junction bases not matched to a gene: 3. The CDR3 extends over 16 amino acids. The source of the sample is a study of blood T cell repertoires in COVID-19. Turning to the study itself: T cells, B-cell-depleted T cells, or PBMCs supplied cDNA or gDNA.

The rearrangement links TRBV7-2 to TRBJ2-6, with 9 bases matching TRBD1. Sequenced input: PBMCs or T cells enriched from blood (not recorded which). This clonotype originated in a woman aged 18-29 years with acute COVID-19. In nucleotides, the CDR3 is TGTGCCAGCAGCCCACAGGGGGCGTCTGGGGCCAACGTCCTGACTTTC. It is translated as CASSPQGASGANVLTF.